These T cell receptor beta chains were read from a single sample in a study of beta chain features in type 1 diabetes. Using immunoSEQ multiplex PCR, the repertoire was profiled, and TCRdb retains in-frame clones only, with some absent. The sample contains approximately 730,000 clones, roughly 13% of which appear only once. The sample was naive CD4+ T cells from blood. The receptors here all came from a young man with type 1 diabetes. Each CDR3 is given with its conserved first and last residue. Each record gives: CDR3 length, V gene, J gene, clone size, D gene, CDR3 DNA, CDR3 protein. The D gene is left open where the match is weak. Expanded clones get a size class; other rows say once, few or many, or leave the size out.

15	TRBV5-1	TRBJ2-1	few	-	TGCGCCAGCAGCTACAGGCCCAGCTCCTACAATGAGCAGTTCTTC	CASSYRPSSYNEQFF
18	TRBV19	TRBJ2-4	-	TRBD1	TGTGCCAGTAGTATCGGGACAGGGGGCGAGGTTGCCAAAAACATTCAGTACTTC	CASSIGTGGEVAKNIQYF
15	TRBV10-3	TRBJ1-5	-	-	TGTGCCATCAGTGTTCCGGACAGCCCAGGGCAGCCCCAGCATTTT	CAISVPDSPGQPQHF
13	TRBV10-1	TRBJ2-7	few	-	TGCGCCAGCACCCCCGGGGCCACCTACGAGCAGTACTTC	CASTPGATYEQYF
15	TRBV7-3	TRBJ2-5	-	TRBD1	TGTGCCAGCAGCAAGGGACAGGGTATAGGAGAGACCCAGTACTTC	CASSKGQGIGETQYF
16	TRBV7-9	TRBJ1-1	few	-	TGTGCCAGCAGCTTAGACGGCACAGGGTTGGCCACTGAAGCTTTCTTT	CASSLDGTGLATEAFF
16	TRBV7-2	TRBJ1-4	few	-	TGTGCCAGCAGCTCGTACCGACAGACAACTAATGAAAAACTGTTTTTT	CASSSYRQTTNEKLFF
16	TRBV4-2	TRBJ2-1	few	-	TGTGCCAGCAGCCAAGATCCGGCAGGGGAGTACAATGAGCAGTTCTTC	CASSQDPAGEYNEQFF
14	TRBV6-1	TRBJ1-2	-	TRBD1	TGTGCCAGCAGTGGGGGGGACAGGGAGAATGGCTACACCTTC	CASSGGDRENGYTF
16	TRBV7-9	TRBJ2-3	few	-	TGTGCCAGCAGCCTGGGACTGGCGGGCCTGACAGATACGCAGTATTTT	CASSLGLAGLTDTQYF
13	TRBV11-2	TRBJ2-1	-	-	TGTGCCAGCAGACCGATACGAGACAGTTTTTGGTTCTTC	CASRPIRDSFWFF
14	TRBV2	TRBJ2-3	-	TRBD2	TGTGCCAGCAGGTTAGCGGGACGCACAGATACGCAGTATTTT	CASRLAGRTDTQYF
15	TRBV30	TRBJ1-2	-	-	TGTGCCTGGAGTGTACCCGGGACGCCCGGGTGGGGCTACACCTTC	CAWSVPGTPGWGYTF
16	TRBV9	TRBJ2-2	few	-	TGTGCCAGCAGCGTAGTAGGGGGTGCGAACACCGGGGAGCTGTTTTTT	CASSVVGGANTGELFF
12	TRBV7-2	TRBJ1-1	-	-	TGTGCCAGCAGTTACAGGGTGACTGAAGCTTTCTTT	CASSYRVTEAFF
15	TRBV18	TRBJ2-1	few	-	TGTGCCAGCTCACCCGGGGGACAAATGTACAATGAGCAGTTCTTC	CASSPGGQMYNEQFF
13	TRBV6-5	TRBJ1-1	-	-	TGTGCCAGCAGAGTACAAGTGAACACTGAAGCTTTCTTT	CASRVQVNTEAFF
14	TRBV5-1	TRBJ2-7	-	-	TGCGCCAGCAGCTTGGAAGACAGTACCTACGAGCAGTACTTC	CASSLEDSTYEQYF
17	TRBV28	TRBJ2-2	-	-	TGTGCCAGCAGTTTAGGGGCAGACTCAAGAGACACCGGGGAGCTGTTTTTT	CASSLGADSRDTGELFF
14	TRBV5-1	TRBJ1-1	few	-	TGCGCCAGCAGCTTTAACAGCCTGAACACTGAAGCTTTCTTT	CASSFNSLNTEAFF
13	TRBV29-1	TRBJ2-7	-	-	TGCAGCGTCCCCGCCGACAGCTCCTACGAGCAGTACTTC	CSVPADSSYEQYF
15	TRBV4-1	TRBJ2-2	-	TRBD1	TGCGCCAGCAGCCATACCGACAGGGTGGACGGGGAGCTGTTTTTT	CASSHTDRVDGELFF
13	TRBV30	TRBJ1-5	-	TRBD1	TGTGCCTGGAGTGCACAGGGGTCTCAGCCCCAGCATTTT	CAWSAQGSQPQHF
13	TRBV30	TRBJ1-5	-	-	TGTGCCTGGAGTGTACTTAGCAATCAGCCCCAGCATTTT	CAWSVLSNQPQHF
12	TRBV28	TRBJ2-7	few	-	TGTGCCAGCAGTTTCCAGGAGGGGAGGCAGTACTTC	CASSFQEGRQYF
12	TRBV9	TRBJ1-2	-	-	TGTGCCAGCAGCGTAGAGGGCGGGAGCTACACCTTC	CASSVEGGSYTF
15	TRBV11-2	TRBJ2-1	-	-	TGTGCCAGCAGCTTAGTAGGGGGATCCTACAATGAGCAGTTCTTC	CASSLVGGSYNEQFF
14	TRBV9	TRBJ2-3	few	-	TGTGCCAGCAGCGGTGACTGGAGCACAGATACGCAGTATTTT	CASSGDWSTDTQYF
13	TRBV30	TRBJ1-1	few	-	TGTGCCTGCACACACGGGAGGAACACTGAAGCTTTCTTT	CACTHGRNTEAFF
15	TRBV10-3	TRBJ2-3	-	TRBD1	TGTGCCATCAGTGAAGGGGACAGGGTTCTTGGGACGCAGTATTTT	CAISEGDRVLGTQYF
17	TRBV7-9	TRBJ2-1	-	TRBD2	TGTGCCAGCAGCTCCACCGGGACTAGTCGCTCCTACAATGAGCAGTTCTTC	CASSSTGTSRSYNEQFF
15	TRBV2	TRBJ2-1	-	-	TGTGCCAGCAGTGTAGAAGCGAGCTCCTACAATGAGCAGTTCTTC	CASSVEASSYNEQFF
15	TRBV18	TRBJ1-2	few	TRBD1	TGTGCCAGCTCACCACAAGGACAGGGGAAGTATGGCTACACCTTC	CASSPQGQGKYGYTF
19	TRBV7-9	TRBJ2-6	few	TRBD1	TGTGCCAGCAGCTCCCTACCGGGGACAGCGAACTCTGGGGCCAACGTCCTGACTTTC	CASSSLPGTANSGANVLTF
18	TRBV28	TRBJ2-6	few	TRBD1	TGTGCCAGCAGTTTAATGGGACAGGGGGCTCCTGGGGCCAACGTCCTGACTTTC	CASSLMGQGAPGANVLTF
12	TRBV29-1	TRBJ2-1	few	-	TGCAGCGTTGTGACCCCAGGGGATGAGCAGTTCTTC	CSVVTPGDEQFF
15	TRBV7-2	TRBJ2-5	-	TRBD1	TGTGCCAGCAGCCGTTCCGGGACAGTACAAGAGACCCAGTACTTC	CASSRSGTVQETQYF
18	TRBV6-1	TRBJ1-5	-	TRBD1	TGTGCCAGCAGTGAAAAGTCTTGGGCAGGGGGCGCCGAGCAGCCCCAGCATTTT	CASSEKSWAGGAEQPQHF
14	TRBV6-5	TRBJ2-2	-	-	TGTGCCAGCAGTGAACAGGGTAACTCCGGGGAGCTGTTTTTT	CASSEQGNSGELFF
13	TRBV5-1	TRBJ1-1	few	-	TGCGCCAGCAGCTTGGAAGGGTTGACTGAAGCTTTCTTT	CASSLEGLTEAFF
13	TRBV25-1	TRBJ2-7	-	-	TGTGCCAGCACTCCCGGGACAAACTACGAGCAGTACTTC	CASTPGTNYEQYF
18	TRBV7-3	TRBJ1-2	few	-	TGTGCCAGCAGCTTATACGCCAGCCCGAACCTGCACTCGGGTGGCTACACCTTC	CASSLYASPNLHSGGYTF
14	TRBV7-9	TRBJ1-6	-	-	TGTGCCAGCAGCTCATCGGTCGGGAATTCACCCCTCCACTTT	CASSSSVGNSPLHF
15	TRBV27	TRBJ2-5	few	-	TGTGCCAGCAGCTATGCCGGCGGGACTCCTGAGACCCAGTACTTC	CASSYAGGTPETQYF
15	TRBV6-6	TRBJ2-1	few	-	TGTGCCAGCAGGGGGCGGACAGCCAGTTACAATGAGCAGTTCTTC	CASRGRTASYNEQFF
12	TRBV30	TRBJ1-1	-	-	TGTGCCTGGGGCACGGGTTGGACTGAAGCTTTCTTT	CAWGTGWTEAFF
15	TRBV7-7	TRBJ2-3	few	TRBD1	TGTGCTAGCAGCTTGGGACAGGGGAGCACAGATACGCAGTATTTT	CASSLGQGSTDTQYF
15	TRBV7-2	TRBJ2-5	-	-	TGTGCCAGCAGCTCCCGAGGTCGGGACGAAGAGACCCAGTACTTC	CASSSRGRDEETQYF
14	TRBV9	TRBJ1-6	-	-	TGTGCCAGCAGCGGTCGGGACACCTATTCACCCCTCCACTTT	CASSGRDTYSPLHF
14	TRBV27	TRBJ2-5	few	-	TGTGCCAGCAGGAAAGGACAGCACCAAGAGACCCAGTACTTC	CASRKGQHQETQYF
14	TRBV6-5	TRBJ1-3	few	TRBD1	TGTGCCAGCAGCCTCGGACAGGGAAGAGACACCATATATTTT	CASSLGQGRDTIYF
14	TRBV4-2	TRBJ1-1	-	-	TGTGCCAGCAATCCCTCGGGGCAGGTCGCTGAAGCTTTCTTT	CASNPSGQVAEAFF
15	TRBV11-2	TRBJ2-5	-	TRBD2	TGTGCCAGCAGCGGCCTGGCGGGGGGATTAGGGGCCCAGTACTTC	CASSGLAGGLGAQYF
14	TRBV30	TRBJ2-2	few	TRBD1	TGTGCCTGGAGTGCGGACAGGGCGGCCGGGGAGCTGTTTTTT	CAWSADRAAGELFF
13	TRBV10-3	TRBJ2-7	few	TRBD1	TGTGCCATCGGGACAGGGGGCTTGTACGAGCAGTACTTC	CAIGTGGLYEQYF
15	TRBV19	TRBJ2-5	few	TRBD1	TGTGCCAGTAGCCACGGACAGGGTGTTAGGGAGACCCAGTACTTC	CASSHGQGVRETQYF
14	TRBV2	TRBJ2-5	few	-	TGTGCCAGCAGTAACGCCCCGGGCCAAGAGACCCAGTACTTC	CASSNAPGQETQYF
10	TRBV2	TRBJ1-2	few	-	TGTGCCAGCACAAACTATGGCTACACCTTC	CASTNYGYTF
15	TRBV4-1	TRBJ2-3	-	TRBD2	TGCGCCAGCAGTCGGTATAGCGGGGGGGAAGATACGCAGTATTTT	CASSRYSGGEDTQYF
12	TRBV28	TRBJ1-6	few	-	TGTGCCAGCGGCAGGTCGCATTCACCCCTCCACTTT	CASGRSHSPLHF